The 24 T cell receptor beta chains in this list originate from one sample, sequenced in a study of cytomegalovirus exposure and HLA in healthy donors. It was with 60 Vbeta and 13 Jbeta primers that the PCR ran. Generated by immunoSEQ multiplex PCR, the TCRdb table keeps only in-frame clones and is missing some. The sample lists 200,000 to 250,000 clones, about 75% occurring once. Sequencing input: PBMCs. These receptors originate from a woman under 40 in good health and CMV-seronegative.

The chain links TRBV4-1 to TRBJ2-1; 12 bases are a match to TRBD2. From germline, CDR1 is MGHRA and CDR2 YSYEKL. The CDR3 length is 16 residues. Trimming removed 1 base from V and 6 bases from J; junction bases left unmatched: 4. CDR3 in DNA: TGCGCCAGCAGCCAAGGACTAGCGGGAGACATCAATGAGCAGTTCTTC. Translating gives CASSQGLAGDINEQFF.

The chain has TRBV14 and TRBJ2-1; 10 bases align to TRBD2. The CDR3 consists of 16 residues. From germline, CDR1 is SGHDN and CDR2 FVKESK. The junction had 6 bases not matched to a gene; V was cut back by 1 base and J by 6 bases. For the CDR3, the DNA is TGTGCCAGCAGCCAAGGGGAAGCGGGAGGGGGCAATGAGCAGTTCTTC. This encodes CASSQGEAGGGNEQFF.

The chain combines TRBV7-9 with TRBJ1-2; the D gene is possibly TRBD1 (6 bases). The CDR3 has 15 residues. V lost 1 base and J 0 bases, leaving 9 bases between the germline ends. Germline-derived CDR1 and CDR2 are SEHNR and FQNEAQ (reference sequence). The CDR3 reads CASSLDRGTNYGYTF. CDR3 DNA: TGTGCCAGCAGCTTAGATAGGGGGACTAACTATGGCTACACCTTC.

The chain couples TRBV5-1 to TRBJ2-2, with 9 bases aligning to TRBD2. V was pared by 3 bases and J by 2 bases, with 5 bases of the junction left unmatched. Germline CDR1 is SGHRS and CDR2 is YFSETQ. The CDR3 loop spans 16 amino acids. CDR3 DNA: TGCGCCAGCAGCTATAGCGGGGGACCAAACACCGGGGAGCTGTTTTTT. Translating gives CASSYSGGPNTGELFF.

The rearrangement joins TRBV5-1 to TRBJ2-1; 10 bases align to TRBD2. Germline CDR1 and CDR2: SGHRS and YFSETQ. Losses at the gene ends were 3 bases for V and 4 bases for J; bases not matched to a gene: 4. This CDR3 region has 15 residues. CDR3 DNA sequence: TGCGCCAGCAGCTGGCTAGCGGGGGTGTACAATGAGCAGTTCTTC. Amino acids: CASSWLAGVYNEQFF.

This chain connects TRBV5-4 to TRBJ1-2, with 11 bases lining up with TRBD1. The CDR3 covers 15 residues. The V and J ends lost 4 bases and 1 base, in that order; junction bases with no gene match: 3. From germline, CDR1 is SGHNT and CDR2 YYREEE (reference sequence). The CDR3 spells CASSGGTGGNYGYTF. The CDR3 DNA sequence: TGTGCCAGCAGCGGAGGGACAGGGGGTAACTATGGCTACACCTTC.

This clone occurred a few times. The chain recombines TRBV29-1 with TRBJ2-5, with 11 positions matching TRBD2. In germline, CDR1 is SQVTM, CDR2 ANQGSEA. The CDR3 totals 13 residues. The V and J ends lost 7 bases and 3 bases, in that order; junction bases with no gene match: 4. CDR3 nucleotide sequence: TGCAGCGGGTCGGGACTAGCGGAAGAGACCCAGTACTTC. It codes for CSGSGLAEETQYF. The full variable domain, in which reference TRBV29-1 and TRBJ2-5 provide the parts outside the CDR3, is SAVISQKPSRDICQRGTSLTIQCQVDSQVTMMFWYRQQPGQSLTLIATANQGSEATYESGFVIDKFPISRPNLTFSTLTVSNMSPEDSSIYLCSGSGLAEETQYFGPGTRLLVL.

The CDR3 nucleotides read TGCGCCAGCAGCTTCGAGGGTTTGACCCAGTACTTC. Its translation: CASSFEGLTQYF. The V and J genes are TRBV4-1 and TRBJ2-5; D possibly corresponds to TRBD2 (5 bases). The germline V and J ends were trimmed by 5 bases and 7 bases, with 11 bases remaining between them. This CDR3 spans 12 amino acids. Germline values: CDR1 MGHRA, CDR2 YSYEKL.

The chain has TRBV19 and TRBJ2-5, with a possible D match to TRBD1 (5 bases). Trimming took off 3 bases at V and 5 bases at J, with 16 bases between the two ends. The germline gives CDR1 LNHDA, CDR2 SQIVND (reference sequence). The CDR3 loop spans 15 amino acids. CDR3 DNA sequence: TGTGCCAGTAGTATGTTGGACAACCCTGGGGAGACCCAGTACTTC. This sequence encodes CASSMLDNPGETQYF.

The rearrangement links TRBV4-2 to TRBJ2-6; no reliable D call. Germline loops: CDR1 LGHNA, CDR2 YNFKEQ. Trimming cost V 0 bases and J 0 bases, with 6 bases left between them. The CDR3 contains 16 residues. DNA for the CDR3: TGTGCCAGCAGCCAAGACCGGTCCTCTGGGGCCAACGTCCTGACTTTC. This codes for CASSQDRSSGANVLTF.

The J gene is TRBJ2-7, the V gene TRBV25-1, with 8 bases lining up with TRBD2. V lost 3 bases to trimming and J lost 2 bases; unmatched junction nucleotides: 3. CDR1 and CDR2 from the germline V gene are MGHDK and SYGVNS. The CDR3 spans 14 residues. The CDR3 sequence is CASSDQRETYEQYF. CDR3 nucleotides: TGTGCCAGCAGTGACCAGCGGGAGACCTACGAGCAGTACTTC.

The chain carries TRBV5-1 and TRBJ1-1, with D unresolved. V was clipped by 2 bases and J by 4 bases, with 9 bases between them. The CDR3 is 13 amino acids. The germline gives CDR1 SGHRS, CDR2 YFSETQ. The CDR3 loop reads CASSLREGTEAFF. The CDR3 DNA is TGCGCCAGCAGCTTAAGGGAGGGCACTGAAGCTTTCTTT.

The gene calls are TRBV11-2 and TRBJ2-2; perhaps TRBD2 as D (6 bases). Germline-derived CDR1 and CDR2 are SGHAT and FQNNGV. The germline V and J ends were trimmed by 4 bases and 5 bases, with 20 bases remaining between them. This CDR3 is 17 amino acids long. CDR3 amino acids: CASSSRVPAGGTGELFF. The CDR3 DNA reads TGTGCCAGCAGCTCTAGAGTACCAGCGGGCGGGACCGGGGAGCTGTTTTTT.

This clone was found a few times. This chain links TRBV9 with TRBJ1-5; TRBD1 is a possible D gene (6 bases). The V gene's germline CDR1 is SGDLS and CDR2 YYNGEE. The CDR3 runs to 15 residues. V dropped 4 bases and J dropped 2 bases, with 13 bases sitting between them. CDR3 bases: TGTGCCAGCAGCCCGGGGGGGGGCGGCAATCAGCCCCAGCATTTT. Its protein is CASSPGGGGNQPQHF. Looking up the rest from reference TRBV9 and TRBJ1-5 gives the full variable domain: DSGVTQTPKHLITATGQRVTLRCSPRSGDLSVYWYQQSLDQGLQFLIQYYNGEERAKGNILERFSAQQFPDLHSELNLSSLELGDSALYFCASSPGGGGNQPQHFGDGTRLSIL.

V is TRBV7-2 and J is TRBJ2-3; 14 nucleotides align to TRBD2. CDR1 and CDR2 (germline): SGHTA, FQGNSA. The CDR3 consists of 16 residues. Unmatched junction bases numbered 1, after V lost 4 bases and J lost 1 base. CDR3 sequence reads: CASSSGLAGGTDTQYF. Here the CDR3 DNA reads TGTGCCAGCAGCTCGGGACTAGCGGGGGGCACAGATACGCAGTATTTT.

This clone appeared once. CDR3 DNA sequence: TGTGCCAGCAGCTTAGGAACAGGGGTAGGGGGCTACACCTTC. Translating it yields CASSLGTGVGGYTF. The genes are TRBV11-3 and TRBJ1-2; 7 bases fit TRBD1. V shed 1 base, J shed 8 bases, and the junction held 7 bases outside the gene matches. CDR3 size: 14 residues. Germline V lookup: CDR1 SGHNT, CDR2 YENEEA.

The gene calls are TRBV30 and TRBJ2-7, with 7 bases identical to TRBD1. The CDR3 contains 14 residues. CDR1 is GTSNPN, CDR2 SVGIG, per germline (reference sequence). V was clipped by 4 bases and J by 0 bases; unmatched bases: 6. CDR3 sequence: CAWNNRGSSYEQYF. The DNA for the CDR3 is TGTGCCTGGAACAACAGGGGAAGCTCCTACGAGCAGTACTTC.

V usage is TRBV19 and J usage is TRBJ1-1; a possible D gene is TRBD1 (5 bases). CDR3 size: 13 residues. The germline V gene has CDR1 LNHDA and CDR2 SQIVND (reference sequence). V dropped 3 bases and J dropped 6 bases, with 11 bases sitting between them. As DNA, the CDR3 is TGTGCCAGTAGTATGGGGGGGACCTCTGAAGCTTTCTTT. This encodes CASSMGGTSEAFF.

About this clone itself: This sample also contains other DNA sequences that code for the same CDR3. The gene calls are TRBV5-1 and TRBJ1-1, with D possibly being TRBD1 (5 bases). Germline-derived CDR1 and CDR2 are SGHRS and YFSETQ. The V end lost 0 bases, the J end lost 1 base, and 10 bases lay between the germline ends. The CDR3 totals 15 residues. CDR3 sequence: CASSLAGGGNTEAFF. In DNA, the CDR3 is TGCGCCAGCAGCTTGGCCGGGGGAGGGAACACTGAAGCTTTCTTT. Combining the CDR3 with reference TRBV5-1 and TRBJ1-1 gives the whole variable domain KAGVTQTPRYLIKTRGQQVTLSCSPISGHRSVSWYQQTPGQGLQFLFEYFSETQRNKGNFPGRFSGRQFSNSRSEMNVSTLELGDSALYLCASSLAGGGNTEAFFGQGTRLTVV.

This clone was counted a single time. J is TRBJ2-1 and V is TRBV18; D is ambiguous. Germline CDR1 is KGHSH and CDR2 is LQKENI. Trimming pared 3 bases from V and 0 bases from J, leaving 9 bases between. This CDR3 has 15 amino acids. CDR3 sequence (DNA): TGTGCCAGCTCACCCACACAAAGCTCCTACAATGAGCAGTTCTTC. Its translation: CASSPTQSSYNEQFF.

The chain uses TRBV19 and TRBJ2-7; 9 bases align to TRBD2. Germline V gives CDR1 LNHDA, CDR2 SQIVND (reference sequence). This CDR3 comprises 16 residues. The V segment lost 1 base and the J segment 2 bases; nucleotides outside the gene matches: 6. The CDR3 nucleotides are TGTGCCAGTAGTATAGGGAGTAGCGGGGGTACCTACGAGCAGTACTTC. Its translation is CASSIGSSGGTYEQYF.

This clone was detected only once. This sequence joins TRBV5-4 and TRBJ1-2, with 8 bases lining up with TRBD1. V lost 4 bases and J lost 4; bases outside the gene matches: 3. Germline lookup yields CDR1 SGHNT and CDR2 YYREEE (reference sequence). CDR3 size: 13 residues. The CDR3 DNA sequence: TGTGCCAGCAGCCCGGACAGGGCCTATGGCTACACCTTC. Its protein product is CASSPDRAYGYTF.

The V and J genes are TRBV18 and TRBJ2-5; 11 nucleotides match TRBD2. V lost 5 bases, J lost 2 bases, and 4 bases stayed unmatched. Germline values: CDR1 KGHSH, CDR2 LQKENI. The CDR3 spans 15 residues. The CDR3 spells CASSRGLAAQETQYF. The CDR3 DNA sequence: TGTGCCAGCTCAAGGGGACTAGCGGCTCAAGAGACCCAGTACTTC.

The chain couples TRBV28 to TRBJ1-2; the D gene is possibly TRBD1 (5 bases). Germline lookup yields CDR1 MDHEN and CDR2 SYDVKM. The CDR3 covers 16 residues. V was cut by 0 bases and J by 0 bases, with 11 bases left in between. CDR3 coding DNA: TGTGCCAGCAGTTTATGGCAGGGTTTCACTAACTATGGCTACACCTTC. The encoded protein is CASSLWQGFTNYGYTF.